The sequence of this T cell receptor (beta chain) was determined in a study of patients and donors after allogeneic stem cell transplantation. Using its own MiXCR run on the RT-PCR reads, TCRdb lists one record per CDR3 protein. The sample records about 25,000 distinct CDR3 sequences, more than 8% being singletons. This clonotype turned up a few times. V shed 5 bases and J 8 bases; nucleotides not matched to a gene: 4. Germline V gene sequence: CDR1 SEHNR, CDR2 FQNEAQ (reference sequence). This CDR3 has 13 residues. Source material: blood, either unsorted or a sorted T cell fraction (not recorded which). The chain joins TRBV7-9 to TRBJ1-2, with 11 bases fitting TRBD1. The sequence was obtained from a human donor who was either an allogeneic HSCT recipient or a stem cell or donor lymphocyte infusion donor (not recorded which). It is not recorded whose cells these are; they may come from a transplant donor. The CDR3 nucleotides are TGTGCCAGCAGCCCGGGACAGGGGGGCGGCTACACCTTC. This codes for CASSPGQGGGYTF.